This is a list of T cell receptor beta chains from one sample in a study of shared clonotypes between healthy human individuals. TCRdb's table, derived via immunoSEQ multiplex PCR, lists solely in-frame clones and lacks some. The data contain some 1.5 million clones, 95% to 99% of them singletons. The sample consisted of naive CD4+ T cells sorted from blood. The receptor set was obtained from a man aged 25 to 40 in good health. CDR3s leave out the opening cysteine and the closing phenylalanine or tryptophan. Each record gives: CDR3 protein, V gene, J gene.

CDR3aa: ASTSGTPRSYEQY
v_gene: TRBV4-2
j_gene: TRBJ2-7

CDR3aa: ASSLALAGVAETQY
v_gene: TRBV5-1
j_gene: TRBJ2-5

CDR3aa: ASSRPGGPYEQY
v_gene: TRBV27
j_gene: TRBJ2-7

CDR3aa: ATSREGGGYEQY
v_gene: TRBV15
j_gene: TRBJ2-7

CDR3aa: ATDEQGFSTYEQY
v_gene: TRBV2
j_gene: TRBJ2-7

CDR3aa: ASSPTSGTHNEQF
v_gene: TRBV5-1
j_gene: TRBJ2-1

CDR3aa: ASTLSGSWTDTQY
v_gene: TRBV5-1
j_gene: TRBJ2-3

CDR3aa: ASSLTTGHSRNTEAF
v_gene: TRBV28
j_gene: TRBJ1-1

CDR3aa: AWRGDSNQPQH
v_gene: TRBV30
j_gene: TRBJ1-5

CDR3aa: ASSPAGLAGGVETQY
v_gene: TRBV28
j_gene: TRBJ2-5

CDR3aa: ASSLGGGSYNEQF
v_gene: TRBV7-2
j_gene: TRBJ2-1

CDR3aa: ASSPRTGISPNEKLF
v_gene: TRBV9
j_gene: TRBJ1-4

CDR3aa: ASSTRTSGKAYEQY
v_gene: TRBV11-2
j_gene: TRBJ2-7

CDR3aa: ASSYSGRTNEKLF
v_gene: TRBV6-5
j_gene: TRBJ1-4

CDR3aa: ASSFPGTSGNYEQY
v_gene: TRBV11-2
j_gene: TRBJ2-7

CDR3aa: ATKGSLNTGELF
v_gene: TRBV14
j_gene: TRBJ2-2

CDR3aa: ASSQEEGTGELF
v_gene: TRBV4-3
j_gene: TRBJ2-2

CDR3aa: ASSPNSYEQY
v_gene: TRBV11-2
j_gene: TRBJ2-7

CDR3aa: AISDTSAGGEDRQF
v_gene: TRBV10-3
j_gene: TRBJ2-1

CDR3aa: AWSVWGEVWTGELF
v_gene: TRBV30
j_gene: TRBJ2-2

CDR3aa: ASWNNYGYT
v_gene: TRBV28
j_gene: TRBJ1-2

CDR3aa: ASGLNSYTDTQY
v_gene: TRBV12-5
j_gene: TRBJ2-3

CDR3aa: AGGRTVPGEQY
v_gene: TRBV28
j_gene: TRBJ2-7

CDR3aa: ASSFGGREYYGYT
v_gene: TRBV5-4
j_gene: TRBJ1-2

CDR3aa: ASSYQGREYNEQF
v_gene: TRBV7-2
j_gene: TRBJ2-1

CDR3aa: ASSLRGAGQAPSEQY
v_gene: TRBV5-1
j_gene: TRBJ2-7

CDR3aa: ASSQKVAKNIQY
v_gene: TRBV23-1
j_gene: TRBJ2-4

CDR3aa: ASSRQVSYEQY
v_gene: TRBV5-5
j_gene: TRBJ2-7

CDR3aa: ASSVASTDTQY
v_gene: TRBV9
j_gene: TRBJ2-3

CDR3aa: ASSLDLRLYNEQF
v_gene: TRBV7-9
j_gene: TRBJ2-1

CDR3aa: ASSAEAGGVLTGELF
v_gene: TRBV5-1
j_gene: TRBJ2-2

CDR3aa: ASSVGERAGEQY
v_gene: TRBV9
j_gene: TRBJ2-7

CDR3aa: ASSGLPSYEQY
v_gene: TRBV9
j_gene: TRBJ2-7

CDR3aa: ASSLAGERSSYNEQF
v_gene: TRBV19
j_gene: TRBJ2-1

CDR3aa: ASRVGEKLF
v_gene: TRBV2
j_gene: TRBJ1-4

CDR3aa: ASSLIPSSANTGELF
v_gene: TRBV27
j_gene: TRBJ2-2

CDR3aa: ASSKSDRDQETQY
v_gene: TRBV21-1
j_gene: TRBJ2-5

CDR3aa: ATSRSPGPGDTQY
v_gene: TRBV15
j_gene: TRBJ2-3

CDR3aa: ASSKGQITDTQY
v_gene: TRBV19
j_gene: TRBJ2-3

CDR3aa: ASSPGEVWAGELF
v_gene: TRBV5-1
j_gene: TRBJ2-2

CDR3aa: ASSRTDRADFYEQY
v_gene: TRBV7-8
j_gene: TRBJ2-7

CDR3aa: ASSYTDRGHPYEQY
v_gene: TRBV28
j_gene: TRBJ2-7

CDR3aa: ASSLGPYSYEQY
v_gene: TRBV6-6
j_gene: TRBJ2-7

CDR3aa: ASSFSTNTEAF
v_gene: TRBV28
j_gene: TRBJ1-1

CDR3aa: ASSANSGTDTQY
v_gene: TRBV9
j_gene: TRBJ2-3

CDR3aa: ASSPQGQGGL
v_gene: TRBV7-9
j_gene: TRBJ1-2

CDR3aa: ASSDTGTSFYEQY
v_gene: TRBV5-1
j_gene: TRBJ2-7

CDR3aa: ASSLASGRAGTDTQY
v_gene: TRBV5-4
j_gene: TRBJ2-3

CDR3aa: ASSSSLDRVREKLF
v_gene: TRBV28
j_gene: TRBJ1-4

CDR3aa: ATSRSGGAYEQY
v_gene: TRBV15
j_gene: TRBJ2-7

CDR3aa: ASSYGAGRSNTEAF
v_gene: TRBV6-5
j_gene: TRBJ1-1

CDR3aa: ASSIELAGNEQF
v_gene: TRBV19
j_gene: TRBJ2-1

CDR3aa: SVADSSSTDTQY
v_gene: TRBV29-1
j_gene: TRBJ2-3

CDR3aa: ASRGTGNEQF
v_gene: TRBV5-4
j_gene: TRBJ2-1

CDR3aa: ASSPEVGREAF
v_gene: TRBV18
j_gene: TRBJ1-1

CDR3aa: ACRTNTGELF
v_gene: TRBV30
j_gene: TRBJ2-2

CDR3aa: ASSQRLGTNYGYT
v_gene: TRBV14
j_gene: TRBJ1-2

CDR3aa: ASSLSRVQETQY
v_gene: TRBV7-2
j_gene: TRBJ2-5

CDR3aa: ASRAGAGDYNEQF
v_gene: TRBV2
j_gene: TRBJ2-1

CDR3aa: ASSLGSSGSTDTQY
v_gene: TRBV7-9
j_gene: TRBJ2-3